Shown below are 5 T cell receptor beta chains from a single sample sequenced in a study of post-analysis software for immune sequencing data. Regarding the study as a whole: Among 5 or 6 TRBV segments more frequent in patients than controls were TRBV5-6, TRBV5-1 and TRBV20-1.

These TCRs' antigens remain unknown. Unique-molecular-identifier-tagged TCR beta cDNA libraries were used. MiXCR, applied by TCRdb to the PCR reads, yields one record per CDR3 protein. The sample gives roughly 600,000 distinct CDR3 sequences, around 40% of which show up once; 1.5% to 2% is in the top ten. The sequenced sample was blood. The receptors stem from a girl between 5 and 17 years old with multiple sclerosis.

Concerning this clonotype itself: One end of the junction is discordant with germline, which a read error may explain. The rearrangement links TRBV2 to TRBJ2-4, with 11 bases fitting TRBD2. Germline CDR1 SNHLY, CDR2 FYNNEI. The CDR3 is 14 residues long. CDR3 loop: CAGRTGLAENIQYF. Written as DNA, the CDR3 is TGTGCCGGCAGGACGGGACTAGCGGAAAACATTCAGTACTTC.

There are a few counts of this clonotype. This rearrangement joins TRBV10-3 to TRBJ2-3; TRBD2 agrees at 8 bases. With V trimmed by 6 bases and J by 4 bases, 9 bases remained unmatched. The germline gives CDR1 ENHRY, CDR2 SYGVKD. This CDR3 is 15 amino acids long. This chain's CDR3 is CAISEGLDGPDTQYF. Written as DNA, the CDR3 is TGTGCCATCAGCGAGGGACTAGACGGCCCAGATACGCAGTATTTT.

The CDR3 region has the DNA TGTGCCAGCAGCCAAACCCAGTTAAGCGGGGGGCTCTACGAGCAGTACTTC. This translates into CASSQTQLSGGLYEQYF. The chain couples TRBV4-2 to TRBJ2-7; 9 bases are a match to TRBD2. V gave up 2 bases and J gave up 3 bases; unmatched junction bases: 11. The CDR3 has 17 residues. Germline V gives CDR1 LGHNA, CDR2 YNFKEQ.

CDR3 in amino acids: CASRLDRADTQYF. The DNA of the CDR3 is TGTGCCAGCAGACTAGACAGGGCAGATACGCAGTATTTT. The chain employs TRBV12-3 or TRBV12-4 and TRBJ2-3; 7 nucleotides agree with TRBD1. The CDR3 is 13 amino acids. V was pared by 6 bases and J by 4 bases, with 4 bases of the junction left unmatched.

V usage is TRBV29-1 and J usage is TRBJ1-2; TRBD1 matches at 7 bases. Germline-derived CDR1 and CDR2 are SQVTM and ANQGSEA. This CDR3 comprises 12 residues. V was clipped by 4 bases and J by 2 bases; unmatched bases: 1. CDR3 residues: CSVGGQNYGYTF. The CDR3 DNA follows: TGCAGCGTTGGGGGACAGAACTATGGCTACACCTTC.